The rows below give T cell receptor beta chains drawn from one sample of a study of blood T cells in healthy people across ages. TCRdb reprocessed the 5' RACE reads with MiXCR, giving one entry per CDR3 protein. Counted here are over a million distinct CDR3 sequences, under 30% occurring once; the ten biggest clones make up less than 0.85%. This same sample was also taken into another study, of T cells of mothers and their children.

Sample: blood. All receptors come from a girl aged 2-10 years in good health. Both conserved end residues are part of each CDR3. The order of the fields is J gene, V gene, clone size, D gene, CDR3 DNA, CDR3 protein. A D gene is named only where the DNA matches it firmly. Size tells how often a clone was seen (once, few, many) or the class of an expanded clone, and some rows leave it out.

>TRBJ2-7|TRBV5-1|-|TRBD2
TGCGCCAGCAGCTCCCACCTCTTAGCGGGATGGACCTCCTACGAGCAGTACTTC
CASSSHLLAGWTSYEQYF
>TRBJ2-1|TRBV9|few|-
TGTGCCAGCAGCGTAGCTGAACGGACCATTGAGCAGTTCTTC
CASSVAERTIEQFF
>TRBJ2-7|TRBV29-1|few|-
TGCAGCGCCGTTCGCTCCGGGACTGCGTCCTACGAGCAGTACTTC
CSAVRSGTASYEQYF
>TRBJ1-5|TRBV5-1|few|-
TGCGCCAGCGAGGAAGGTGGGCCCCAGCATTTT
CASEEGGPQHF
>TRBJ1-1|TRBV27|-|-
TGTGCCAGCAGATCCCTGGGGGGAAGTTTCGGTACGAACACTGAAGCTTTCTTT
CASRSLGGSFGTNTEAFF
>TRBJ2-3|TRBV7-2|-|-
TGTGCCAGCAGCTTACCGGACCGAGATACGCAGTATTTT
CASSLPDRDTQYF
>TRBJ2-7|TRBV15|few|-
TGTGCCACCAGCAGTTCCCTCTCTGTCGAGCAGTACTTC
CATSSSLSVEQYF
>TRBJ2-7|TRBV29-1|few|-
TGCAGCGCTGCTGGATTATCGGACCTCGACTACGAGCAGTACTTC
CSAAGLSDLDYEQYF
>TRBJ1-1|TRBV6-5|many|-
TGTGCCAGCAGTTACACCTCAGGGGACACTGAAGCTTTCTTT
CASSYTSGDTEAFF
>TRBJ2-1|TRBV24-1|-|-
TGTGCCACCAGTGTAAGTACAGGGAGACACAATGAGCAGTTCTTC
CATSVSTGRHNEQFF
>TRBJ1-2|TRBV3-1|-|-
TGTGCCAGCAGCCAAGCCGCCAAGGGGCCGGGCGGCTACACCTTC
CASSQAAKGPGGYTF
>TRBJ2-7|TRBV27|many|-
TGTGCCAGCTCACCTGGGACATTCTACGAGCAGTACTTC
CASSPGTFYEQYF
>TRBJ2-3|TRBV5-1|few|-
TGCGCCAGCAGCTTGGATGTACAGCCCACAGATACGCAGTATTTT
CASSLDVQPTDTQYF
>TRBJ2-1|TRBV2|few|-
TGTGCCAGCAGTGACAGGGGGGCCAGCTCCTACAATGAGCAGTTCTTC
CASSDRGASSYNEQFF
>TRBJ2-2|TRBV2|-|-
TGTGCCACCCGGGGGCTGTCGAACACCGGGGAGCTGTTTTTT
CATRGLSNTGELFF
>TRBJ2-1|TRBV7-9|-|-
TGTGCCAGCAGCCCATTCGGGGGACCCTACAATGAGCAGTTCTTC
CASSPFGGPYNEQFF
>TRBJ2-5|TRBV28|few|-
TGTGCCAGCAGTTCCCCGTGGGGAAGAGAGACCCAGTACTTC
CASSSPWGRETQYF
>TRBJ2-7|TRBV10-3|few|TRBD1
TGTGCCATCAGTGGGACTGATACCGGGACAGGGGGTTACGAGCAGTACTTC
CAISGTDTGTGGYEQYF
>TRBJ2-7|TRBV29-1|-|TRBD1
TGCAGCGTAGACAGGGGGCCAGCCTACGAGCAGTACTTC
CSVDRGPAYEQYF
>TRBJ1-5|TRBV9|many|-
TGTGCCAGCAACTCCGGGGAGGGCCAGCCCCAGCATTTT
CASNSGEGQPQHF
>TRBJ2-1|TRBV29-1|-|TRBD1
TGCAGCGTAAAGTTTGGGGGACGGGACAGGACCTACAATGAGCAGTTCTTC
CSVKFGGRDRTYNEQFF
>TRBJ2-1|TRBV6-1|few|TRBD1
TGTGCCAGCAGTGAAAGCTGGCAGGGGGCAAGGGAGCAGTTCTTC
CASSESWQGAREQFF
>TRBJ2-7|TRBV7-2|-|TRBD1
TGTGCCAGCAGCTCCCAGACAGGGGAAGGATACGAGCAGTACTTC
CASSSQTGEGYEQYF
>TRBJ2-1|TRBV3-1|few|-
TGTGCCAGCAGCCAAGCTCTCGGGATGCTCGGCAATGAGCAGTTCTTC
CASSQALGMLGNEQFF
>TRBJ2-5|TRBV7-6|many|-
TGTGCCAGCAGCGTAGACCAAGAGACCCAGTACTTC
CASSVDQETQYF
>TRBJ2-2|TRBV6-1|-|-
TGTGCCAGCAGTGAAGCGGGCTCGTCTGGACGGAGCTCCGGGGAGCTGTTTTTT
CASSEAGSSGRSSGELFF
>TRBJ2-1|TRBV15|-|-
TGTGCCACCAGCAGGGGGGTGAGCTCCTACAATGAGCAGTTCTTC
CATSRGVSSYNEQFF
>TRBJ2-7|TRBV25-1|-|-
TGTGCCAGCAGTGGCAGCCAGCGACTGGCCTACGAGCAGTACTTT
CASSGSQRLAYEQYF
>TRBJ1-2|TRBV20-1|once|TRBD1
TGCAGTGCTTCTCCAGAGACAGGGATGGACTATGGCTACACCTTC
CSASPETGMDYGYTF
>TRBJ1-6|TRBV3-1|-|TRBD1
TGTGCCAGCAGCCAGTCGGGACAGGGGTCATCACCCCTCCACTTT
CASSQSGQGSSPLHF
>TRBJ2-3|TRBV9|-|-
TGTGCCAGCAGCCCCCAGACGAGGTTGGGCACAGATACGCAGTATTTT
CASSPQTRLGTDTQYF
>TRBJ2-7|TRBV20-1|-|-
TGCAGTGCTAGAGATCCAGGGCGGCCTCAGGAGCAGTACTTC
CSARDPGRPQEQYF